This T cell receptor beta chain originates from a study of T cell responses to AZD1222 COVID-19 vaccine. Regarding the study as a whole: Dominant CD4 TCR responses targeted spike regions 160-218 and 743-854.

The table came from immunoSEQ multiplex PCR; TCRdb's copy has only in-frame clones and leaves some out. The sample shows some 150,000 clones, over 75% of them seen only once. Trimming removed 2 bases at V and 4 bases at J, with 9 bases between. In germline, CDR1 is SGHRS, CDR2 YFSETQ. This CDR3 has 13 amino acids. As to this clone: The antigen is undetermined.

This receptor was obtained from an adult who received the AZD1222 COVID-19 vaccine. The sequences come from peripheral blood, collected 28 days after the second AZD1222 dose. The chain links TRBV5-1 to TRBJ1-1; D call uncertain. The CDR3: CASSFFERTEAFF. The CDR3 DNA follows: TGCGCCAGCAGCTTCTTCGAACGCACTGAAGCTTTCTTT.